This T cell receptor beta chain was obtained from a study of cytomegalovirus exposure and HLA in healthy donors. Points from the study as a whole: As a later analysis showed, a missense DCLRE1C variant was linked to trimming of TCR beta V- and J-genes. Available immune exposure information was restricted to CMV serostatus only.

The CDR3 contains 15 residues. CDR1 and CDR2 (germline): LNHNV, YYDKDF (reference sequence). Germline trimming cut 1 base from V and 7 bases from J; bases unmatched to any gene: 3. With regard to this clone: Its specificity is not known.

Vbeta (60) and Jbeta (13) primers were used in the PCR. Sequencing was performed with immunoSEQ multiplex PCR; in TCRdb, only in-frame clones are kept and a portion is missing. The data show about 180,000 clones, 82% seen once. The chain is built from TRBV15 and TRBJ2-1; 11 nucleotides agree with TRBD2. The source is a man aged 40-55 years in good health and CMV-seronegative. Source material: PBMCs. The CDR3 loop is CATSRVAGGWNEQFF. CDR3 nucleotides: TGTGCCACCAGCAGAGTAGCGGGGGGGTGGAATGAGCAGTTCTTC.